Listed here are 21 T cell receptor beta chains from one sample, sequenced in a study of cytomegalovirus exposure and HLA in healthy donors. In the PCR, 60 Vbeta and 13 Jbeta primers were used. Assay: immunoSEQ multiplex PCR; the TCRdb copy retains only in-frame clones and omits some. In the table there are some 150,000 clones, around four fifths of which are singletons. Sequenced: PBMCs. Receptors originate from a woman between 50 and 59 years old in good health and CMV-seronegative.

This clone has only one observation. The rearrangement uses TRBV29-1 and TRBJ2-3, with 8 bases that match TRBD1. The V gene's germline CDR1 is SQVTM and CDR2 ANQGSEA. Trimming at V came to 4 bases and at J to 0 bases, leaving 3 bases not matched to a gene. CDR3 length: 14 residues. CDR3 sequence reads: CSVAQGASTDTQYF. DNA of the CDR3: TGCAGCGTTGCCCAGGGGGCGAGCACAGATACGCAGTATTTT.

The rearrangement links TRBV9 to TRBJ2-2, with no clear D. Germline values: CDR1 SGDLS, CDR2 YYNGEE. The CDR3 is made up of 13 amino acids. V was shortened by 1 base and J by 5 bases, with 6 bases between the two germline ends. The CDR3 DNA reads as TGTGCCAGCAGCGTAACATGGACCGGGGAGCTGTTTTTT. It encodes CASSVTWTGELFF.

The chain has TRBV28 and TRBJ1-2, with 7 nucleotides matching TRBD1. The V and J ends lost 4 bases and 7 bases, in that order; junction bases with no gene match: 12. In germline, CDR1 is MDHEN, CDR2 SYDVKM. The CDR3 runs 15 residues. CDR3 in amino acids: CASSSVRGPWSGYTF. CDR3 in DNA: TGTGCCAGCAGTTCAGTAAGGGGGCCATGGAGTGGCTACACCTTC.

The V gene is TRBV1, the J gene TRBJ2-2; the D segment call TRBD1 is taken from the table without a DNA check. TRBV1 is termed a pseudogene. CDR3 length: 17 amino acids. The CDR3 reads CTSSQDPRPSRPGELFF. CDR3 nucleotides: TGCACCAGCAGCCAAGATCCCAGGCCCTCCCGCCCCGGGGAGCTGTTTTTT.

The chain links TRBV2 to TRBJ2-6; TRBD2 is a possible D gene (6 bases). This CDR3 contains 19 residues. Trimming took 3 bases from V and 0 from J, leaving 18 bases between them. Germline assignment: CDR1 SNHLY and CDR2 FYNNEI. The CDR3, as DNA: TGTGCCAGCAGTGAGGCAGGGAGGAGGAGGCCCTCTGGGGCCAACGTCCTGACTTTC. The encoded protein is CASSEAGRRRPSGANVLTF.

The V gene is TRBV6-5, the J gene TRBJ2-5; 9 bases match TRBD1. The DNA end lines up better with TRBJ2-7; the J call may be wrong. The CDR3 has 16 residues. Germline V gene lookup returns CDR1 MNHEY and CDR2 SVGAGI. The CDR3 sequence is CASSYGGQGPSYEQYF. DNA for the CDR3: TGTGCCAGCAGTTACGGGGGACAGGGCCCCTCCTACGAGCAGTACTTC.

This rearrangement joins TRBV5-4 to TRBJ2-5; D is perhaps TRBD2 (6 bases). CDR1 and CDR2 from the germline V gene are SGHNT and YYREEE (reference sequence). CDR3 length: 15 residues. Between the trimmed V and J ends, which lost 0 bases and 4 bases, there was a span of 13 bases. CDR3 amino acids: CASSLERRAGETQYF. Here the CDR3 DNA reads TGTGCCAGCAGCTTGGAAAGGAGGGCGGGAGAGACCCAGTACTTC.

This chain connects TRBV5-1 to TRBJ2-7; maybe TRBD2 (6 bases). Germline V CDR1 and CDR2: SGHRS, YFSETQ. Trimming stripped 4 bases from V and 1 base from J, with 15 bases between. The CDR3 covers 15 residues. The CDR3 region has the DNA TGCGCCAGCAGCCCAGCCGGGACTTCATCCTACGAGCAGTACTTC. Translation: CASSPAGTSSYEQYF.

The table lists this clone with a count of one. The gene calls are TRBV5-1 and TRBJ2-1, with D unclear. Trimming removed 1 base from V and 8 bases from J, with 16 bases in between. CDR1 is SGHRS, CDR2 YFSETQ, per germline. The CDR3 length is 15 residues. This CDR3 is CASSLITSLSDEQFF. The CDR3 DNA is TGCGCCAGCAGCTTGATTACTTCCCTCTCCGATGAGCAGTTCTTC.

This chain connects TRBV11-2 to TRBJ2-2; 12 nucleotides match TRBD2. This CDR3 region has 16 residues. The J segment lost 10 bases and the V segment lost 3 bases, leaving 9 bases of the junction unmatched. Germline CDR1 SGHAT, CDR2 FQNNGV. CDR3 region: CASSFLRASGGAELFF. The DNA of the CDR3 is TGTGCCAGCAGCTTTCTCAGGGCTAGCGGGGGGGCGGAGCTGTTTTTT.

The chain recombines TRBV4-3 with TRBJ2-3, with D maybe TRBD1 (6 bases). V gave up 4 bases and J gave up 0 bases, with 14 bases separating them. CDR3 size: 16 residues. The V gene's germline CDR1 is LGHNA and CDR2 YSLEER. The CDR3 coding sequence is TGCGCCAGCAGCCCAGGGGTGGGAGACAGCACAGATACGCAGTATTTT. It codes for CASSPGVGDSTDTQYF.

The chain links TRBV10-3 to TRBJ1-2; tentative D call: TRBD1 (5 bases). The V gene's germline CDR1 is ENHRY and CDR2 SYGVKD. This CDR3 is built from 15 residues. V lost 8 bases, J lost 7 bases, and 23 bases lay in between. The CDR3 region has the DNA TGTGCCATCGCCCGGTATGGGCAGGGTGCCTCTGGCTACACCTTC. Translated, it gives CAIARYGQGASGYTF.

The chain links TRBV11-2 to TRBJ1-3; a possible D gene is TRBD1 (5 bases). The germline gives CDR1 SGHAT, CDR2 FQNNGV. With 0 bases removed from V and 0 bases from J, the gap between germline ends came to 9 bases. The CDR3 loop spans 16 amino acids. The CDR3 protein is CASSLDRAYSGNTIYF. CDR3 sequence (DNA): TGTGCCAGCAGCTTAGACAGGGCTTACTCTGGAAACACCATATATTTT.

The V and J genes are TRBV5-5 and TRBJ2-7; tentatively, D is TRBD1 (6 bases). The CDR3 runs 15 residues. The V gene's germline CDR1 is SGHKS and CDR2 YYEKEE (reference sequence). V gave up 5 bases and J gave up 1 base, with 16 bases separating them. CDR3 in amino acids: CASRLQTGDSYEQYF. The CDR3 DNA is TGTGCCAGCAGGCTCCAGACAGGAGATTCCTACGAGCAGTACTTC. The variable domain in full, completed from reference TRBV5-5 and TRBJ2-7, reads DAGVTQSPTHLIKTRGQQVTLRCSPISGHKSVSWYQQVLGQGPQFIFQYYEKEERGRGNFPDRFSARQFPNYSSELNVNALLLGDSALYLCASRLQTGDSYEQYFGPGTRLTVT.

The DNA of the CDR3 is TGTGCCAGCAGTACACTAGCGGGGGTTTCTCAGGGGGAGACCCAGTACTTC. This gives the protein CASSTLAGVSQGETQYF. The V call is TRBV5-8, the J call TRBJ2-5, with 11 bases aligning to TRBD2. Germline CDR1 is SGHTS and CDR2 is YDEGEE. The V segment lost 5 bases and the J segment 5 bases; nucleotides outside the gene matches: 14. The CDR3 runs to 17 residues.

The chain employs TRBV27 and TRBJ2-1; no definite D call. This CDR3 has 12 amino acids. The V and J ends lost 6 bases and 8 bases respectively, with 11 bases between them. CDR1 and CDR2 (germline): MNHEY, SMNVEV (reference sequence). CDR3 in amino acids: CASSLLDDEQFF. The CDR3 region has the DNA TGTGCCAGCAGCTTGCTAGACGATGAGCAGTTCTTC.

This chain connects TRBV10-1 to TRBJ2-3, with 13 bases aligning to TRBD2. From germline, CDR1 is WNHNN and CDR2 SYGVQD (reference sequence). J lost 0 bases, V lost 10 bases, and 10 bases had no gene match. The CDR3 loop spans 17 amino acids. In DNA form, the CDR3 reads TGCGCCACCTCCGGGACTAGCGGGGTTGCTAGCACAGATACGCAGTATTTT. Translated: CATSGTSGVASTDTQYF.

The chain employs TRBV25-1 and TRBJ2-1, with D possibly TRBD2 on 6 matching bases. Germline values: CDR1 MGHDK, CDR2 SYGVNS. The CDR3 runs 17 residues. Trimming cost V 3 bases and J 2 bases, with 17 bases left between them. The CDR3 nucleotides read TGTGCCAGCAGTGAGTTCGGCGCGGGGTCTACCTACAATGAGCAGTTCTTC. Amino acid sequence: CASSEFGAGSTYNEQFF.

The chain carries TRBV19 and TRBJ2-1; perhaps TRBD1 as D (5 bases). Germline CDR1 reads LNHDA; CDR2 reads SQIVND (reference sequence). The CDR3 has 14 amino acids. Between the trimmed V and J ends, which lost 4 bases and 0 bases, there was a span of 7 bases. CDR3 sequence: CASSRGSSYNEQFF. The CDR3 DNA reads as TGTGCCAGTAGTAGGGGCAGCTCCTACAATGAGCAGTTCTTC.

This clone was detected only once. The V call is TRBV11-2, the J call TRBJ1-1; D is unresolved. Germline CDR1 reads SGHAT; CDR2 reads FQNNGV. With 6 bases removed from V and 1 base from J, the gap between germline ends came to 9 bases. The CDR3 runs to 13 residues. CDR3 coding DNA: TGTGCCAGCAGTCAACAGTGGAACACTGAAGCTTTCTTT. This translates into CASSQQWNTEAFF.

This chain joins TRBV14 and TRBJ1-1; D unclear. The CDR3 spans 14 residues. Trimming removed 0 bases from V and 10 bases from J, with 15 bases in between. Germline V CDR1 and CDR2: SGHDN, FVKESK. CDR3 residues: CASSQDHGPVGAFF. CDR3 DNA sequence: TGTGCCAGCAGCCAAGATCATGGGCCGGTGGGAGCTTTCTTT.